Below are 2 T cell receptor beta chains sequenced from a single sample in a study of STAT3 mutations in large granular lymphocyte leukemia (dated by TCRdb to between 2019 and 2020). Results the study describes overall, beyond this receptor: All T-LGLL patients had at least one immunodominant TCRbeta clonotype, and roughly half had multiple immunodominant subclonotypes.

The method was the immunoSEQ multiplex PCR assay. TCRdb stores this immuneACCESS table with in-frame sequences only. Part of the clones is absent; in the studies checked, under half of the shortfall reflects unresolved V genes, and no reason is known for the rest. This sample gives tens of thousands of clones in total; around 80% of them show up just once. The ten largest account for over 25% of the sample. No antigens are known for them. The sample was peripheral blood mononuclear cells. Receptor source: a woman aged 50 to 60 with T-cell large granular lymphocyte leukemia. Some clones in this sample may be carry-over from other donors' samples. The age is the age at diagnosis.

This sequence joins TRBV5-6 and TRBJ2-5, with 11 bases aligning to TRBD1. Trimming removed 4 bases from V and 5 bases from J; junction bases left unmatched: 7. The CDR3 loop spans 15 amino acids. Germline CDR1 and CDR2: SGHDT and YYEEEE. CDR3 DNA sequence: TGTGCCAGCAGCAAAGGGGACAGGGGGTGGGAGACCCAGTACTTC. As protein: CASSKGDRGWETQYF.

The chain is built from TRBV29-1 and TRBJ1-2; D is possibly TRBD1 (6 bases). From germline, CDR1 is SQVTM and CDR2 ANQGSEA. This CDR3 comprises 15 residues. Trimming cost V 6 bases and J 8 bases, with 25 bases left between them. The CDR3 here is CSVPRRGGIIRGYTF. CDR3 DNA sequence: TGCAGCGTCCCTCGGAGGGGGGGCATTATACGCGGCTACACCTTC.